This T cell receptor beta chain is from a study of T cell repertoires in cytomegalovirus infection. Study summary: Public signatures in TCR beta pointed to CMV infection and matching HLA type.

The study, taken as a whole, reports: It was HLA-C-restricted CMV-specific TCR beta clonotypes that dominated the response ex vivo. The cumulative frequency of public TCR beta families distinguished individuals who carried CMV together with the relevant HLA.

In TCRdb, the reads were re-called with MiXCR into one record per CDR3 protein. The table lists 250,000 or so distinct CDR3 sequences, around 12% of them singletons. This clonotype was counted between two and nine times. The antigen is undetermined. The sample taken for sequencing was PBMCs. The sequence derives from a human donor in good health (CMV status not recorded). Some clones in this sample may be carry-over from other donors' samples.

The CDR3 DNA reads TGCAGCGTTGAATACAGGGGGGTAGCCAAAAACATTCAGTACTTC. Its translation is CSVEYRGVAKNIQYF. V is TRBV29-1 and J is TRBJ2-4, with 8 positions matching TRBD1. Germline V gene lookup returns CDR1 SQVTM and CDR2 ANQGSEA. The V and J ends lost 2 bases and 0 bases, in that order; junction bases with no gene match: 3. The CDR3 runs to 15 residues. The full variable domain, its missing parts supplied by reference TRBV29-1 and TRBJ2-4, is SAVISQKPSRDICQRGTSLTIQCQVDSQVTMMFWYRQQPGQSLTLIATANQGSEATYESGFVIDKFPISRPNLTFSTLTVSNMSPEDSSIYLCSVEYRGVAKNIQYFGAGTRLSVL.